This T cell receptor (beta chain) was identified in a study of PD-L1 blockade in urothelial cancer. Overall study: Atezolizumab at 1,200 mg intravenously every 3 weeks was started by patients at some point between 2014 and 2015. Male patients with bladder-origin urothelial cancer numbered about 90% of the 29. Among blood samples, the median T cell count was roughly 150,000.

Time point in this sample: peripheral blood 6 weeks after treatment start. Generated by immunoSEQ multiplex PCR, the TCRdb table keeps only in-frame clones and is missing some. Seen here are approximately 40,000 clones, around 88% observed once, and the top ten hold over 20%. Study results and limitations: A pretreatment blood TCR clonality that fell below the median predicted better progression-free and overall survival.

Germline lookup yields CDR1 SGHDN and CDR2 FVKESK. This CDR3 is built from 13 residues. Trimming stripped 4 bases from V and 9 bases from J, with 13 bases between. On this clone itself: What it binds is unknown.

The sequence was collected from a man between 60 and 70 years old with urothelial cancer. This chain joins TRBV14 and TRBJ2-1, with a tentative D call TRBD2 (6 bases). This material consisted of PBMCs, taken around atezolizumab (anti-PD-L1) treatment. The CDR3 spells CASSRLVRREQFF. In DNA, the CDR3 is TGTGCCAGCAGCCGACTAGTCCGACGTGAGCAGTTCTTC.